The clone carrying this TCR beta chain has ten or more counts. Its antigen is undetermined. From RNA transcripts, TCR beta CDR3 regions were amplified. When the TCR CDR3 underwent first-round RT-PCR, the HTBI primer set was used. TCRdb independently ran MiXCR on the multiplex PCR reads; one entry per CDR3 protein. This sample carries around 500,000 distinct CDR3 sequences, approximately 15% of them seen once, and the ten largest clones take over 15%. This sample was included in a study of T cells in Graves' hyperthyroidism and ophthalmopathy. For the study at large: Before any treatment, at initial diagnosis, peripheral blood was collected.

Study-level findings and limits: Ophthalmopathy was identified by the model a median roughly six months ahead of onset.

The receptor was isolated from a woman aged 18-29 years with Graves' hyperthyroidism. Sequenced input: blood.

The CDR3 DNA reads TGTGCCAGCAGCCAAGATCCAGGGATAATGAACACTGAAGCTTTCTTT. Translating it yields CASSQDPGIMNTEAFF. The J gene is TRBJ1-1, the V gene TRBV3-1; weak D call: TRBD1 (5 bases). In germline, CDR1 is LGHDT, CDR2 YNNKEL (reference sequence). V lost 0 bases and J lost 0, with 11 bases in between. This CDR3 is 16 amino acids long.